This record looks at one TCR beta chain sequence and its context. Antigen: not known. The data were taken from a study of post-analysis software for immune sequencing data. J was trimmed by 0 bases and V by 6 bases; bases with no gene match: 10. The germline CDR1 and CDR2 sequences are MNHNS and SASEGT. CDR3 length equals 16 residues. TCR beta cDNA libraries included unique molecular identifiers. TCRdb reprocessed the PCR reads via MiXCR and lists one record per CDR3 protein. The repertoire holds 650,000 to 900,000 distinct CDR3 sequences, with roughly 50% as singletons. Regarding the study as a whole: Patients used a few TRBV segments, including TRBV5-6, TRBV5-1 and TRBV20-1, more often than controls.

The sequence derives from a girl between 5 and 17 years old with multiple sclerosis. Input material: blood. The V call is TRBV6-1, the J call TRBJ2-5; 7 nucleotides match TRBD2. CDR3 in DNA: TGTGCCAGCAGGAGGGAGGGTTACAAGGACCAAGAGACCCAGTACTTC. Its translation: CASRREGYKDQETQYF.